This TCR beta chain was sequenced for a study of T cell responses to AZD1222 COVID-19 vaccine. Study-level points and caveats: Donors skewed white British and female; clonal diversity was possibly underestimated. Scientists sampled the repertoires only once the peak T cell response had passed. Among those given AZD1222, only five or six were seropositive at baseline.

Profiling relied on immunoSEQ multiplex PCR, and the TCRdb table lists in-frame clones only, not all of them. The sample holds 75,000 to 95,000 clones; more than 70% are singletons and the top ten take approximately 11%. Germline V gives CDR1 MNHEY, CDR2 SVGAGI. There are 14 residues in the CDR3. Trimming took off 2 bases at V and 7 bases at J, with 12 bases between the two ends. In this sample, this clone turned up once. Its matching antigen is unknown. This sequence joins TRBV6-5 and TRBJ2-1; tentatively, D is TRBD2 (5 bases). The source was peripheral blood, collected 28 days after the second dose of the MenACWY control vaccine. The sequence came from an adult who received the MenACWY meningococcal vaccine as a control. CDR3: CASSYGSPGNEQFF. For the CDR3, the DNA is TGTGCCAGCAGTTACGGATCCCCGGGGAATGAGCAGTTCTTC.